These 10 T cell receptor beta chains came from one sample sequenced in a study of spatial heterogeneity in lung cancer. Study outcomes and limitations: Within tumors, counts of expanded alpha and beta TCRs tracked tumor mutation counts.

In TCRdb, the 5' RACE reads were re-called with MiXCR into one record per CDR3 protein. The profile shows around 3,500 distinct CDR3 sequences, roughly 30% of them singletons. The time point here: sample taken at primary tumor resection. No antigen is known for these receptors. This sample comprised lung tumor tissue, obtained at surgery. All receptors come from a male donor with early-stage non-small cell lung cancer.

Details on this clonotype: This beta chain appears as a stray read in a library generated for alpha chains; its size is not informative. The chain employs TRBV24-1 and TRBJ1-2; perhaps TRBD1 as D (6 bases). V was shortened by 6 bases and J by 3 bases, with 7 bases between the two germline ends. From germline, CDR1 is KGHDR and CDR2 SFDVKD. This CDR3 has 12 residues. This chain's CDR3 is CATSPGDYGYTF. In DNA, the CDR3 is TGTGCCACCAGTCCAGGGGACTATGGCTACACCTTC.

This clonotype rates as medium-sized (0.01 to 0.1%). Since it is a stray read in a library aimed at alpha chains, this beta chain has a size that is not meaningful. This CDR3 is CASTTDSYGYTF. The DNA of the CDR3 is TGCGCCAGTACGACAGACAGCTATGGCTACACCTTC. The chain uses TRBV5-1 and TRBJ1-2, with a possible D match to TRBD1 (5 bases). V lost 8 bases and J 4 bases, leaving 12 bases between the germline ends. The CDR3 loop spans 12 amino acids. CDR1 and CDR2 from the germline V gene are SGHRS and YFSETQ.

Worth noting for this clonotype: For a library built for alpha chains, this beta chain is a stray read; little rests on its size. J is TRBJ1-1 and V is TRBV5-1; tentative D call: TRBD1 (5 bases). This CDR3 is built from 15 residues. In germline, CDR1 is SGHRS, CDR2 YFSETQ. V dropped 4 bases and J dropped 3 bases, with 16 bases sitting between them. The CDR3 nucleotides are TGCGCCAGCAGCGCTGCCCCTGGGGGGTACACTGAAGCTTTCTTT. This codes for CASSAAPGGYTEAFF. Full variable domain (outside the CDR3, taken from reference TRBV5-1 and TRBJ1-1): KAGVTQTPRYLIKTRGQQVTLSCSPISGHRSVSWYQQTPGQGLQFLFEYFSETQRNKGNFPGRFSGRQFSNSRSEMNVSTLELGDSALYLCASSAAPGGYTEAFFGQGTRLTVV.

This clonotype is medium-sized in the sample. Since it is a stray read in a library aimed at alpha chains, this beta chain has a size that is not meaningful. The gene calls are TRBV5-1 and TRBJ1-1; no clear D. The CDR3 consists of 13 residues. From germline, CDR1 is SGHRS and CDR2 YFSETQ. The V and J ends lost 4 bases and 6 bases respectively, with 13 bases between them. Written as DNA, the CDR3 is TGCGCCAGCAGCCCTTCGGGTTGGGCTGAAGCTTTCTTT. Amino acids: CASSPSGWAEAFF.

Comment on this clonotype: Because this beta chain is a stray read in a library intended to capture alpha chains, its abundance should not be given much weight. The rearrangement links TRBV7-9 to TRBJ2-3, with D possibly being TRBD2 (5 bases). Per the germline V gene, CDR1 is SEHNR and CDR2 is FQNEAQ (reference sequence). The CDR3 is made up of 13 amino acids. Between the trimmed V and J ends, which lost 5 bases and 3 bases, there was a span of 9 bases. CDR3 nucleotides: TGTGCCAGCAGCGAACGGGGAACAGATACGCAGTATTTT. It encodes CASSERGTDTQYF.

This clonotype has at least ten counts. This beta chain represents an off-target read in a library built for alpha chains; its size is of limited meaning. The chain employs TRBV7-9 and TRBJ1-3, with D hard to call. With 5 bases removed from V and 0 bases from J, the gap between germline ends came to 14 bases. This CDR3 comprises 16 residues. Germline CDR1 is SEHNR and CDR2 is FQNEAQ (reference sequence). CDR3 sequence: CASSPELASSGNTIYF. Here the CDR3 DNA reads TGTGCCAGCAGCCCCGAATTAGCCAGCTCTGGAAACACCATATATTTT. The variable domain in full, with the rest retrieved from reference TRBV7-9 and TRBJ1-3, is DTGVSQNPRHKITKRGQNVTFRCDPISEHNRLYWYRQTLGQGPEFLTYFQNEAQLEKSRLLSDRFSAERPKGSFSTLEIQRTEQGDSAMYLCASSPELASSGNTIYFGEGSWLTVV.

This clonotype is medium-sized within its sample. The library was built for alpha chains, so this beta chain is an off-target read and its size means little. V gene TRBV10-1 combines with J gene TRBJ2-5, with D tentatively TRBD1 (6 bases). V lost 5 bases and J 6 bases, leaving 13 bases between the germline ends. CDR3 size: 13 residues. Germline assignment: CDR1 WNHNN and CDR2 SYGVQD (reference sequence). In DNA, the CDR3 is TGCGCCAGCAGTAAAGCCAGGGGACAGACCCAGTACTTC. Translated: CASSKARGQTQYF.

By sample fraction, this clonotype is medium-sized. This beta chain represents an off-target read in a library built for alpha chains; its size is of limited meaning. J is TRBJ2-7 and V is TRBV30; the D is unclear. V was shortened by 5 bases and J by 4 bases, with 12 bases between the two germline ends. This CDR3 is 12 amino acids long. The V gene's germline CDR1 is GTSNPN and CDR2 SVGIG (reference sequence). The CDR3, as DNA: TGTGCCTGGGGCCGGGCCGATTACGAGCAGTACTTC. Translated, it gives CAWGRADYEQYF.

This clonotype is medium-sized (0.01 to 0.1%). With the library built for alpha chains, this beta chain is off target and its frequency is not meaningful. V is TRBV28 and J is TRBJ2-7; D may correspond to TRBD1 or TRBD2 (5 bases each). Trimming shortened V by 5 bases and J by 3 bases, and 17 bases separated the two germline ends. The CDR3 totals 15 residues. CDR1 and CDR2 (germline): MDHEN, SYDVKM. The CDR3 sequence: CASSEDGTHHYEQYF. Written as DNA, the CDR3 is TGTGCCAGCAGTGAAGACGGGACCCACCACTACGAGCAGTACTTC.

This clonotype showed up just a few times. With the library built for alpha chains, this beta chain is off target and its frequency is not meaningful. The rearrangement uses TRBV28 and TRBJ1-2; the match to TRBD1 covers 8 bases. J lost 6 bases, V lost 2 bases, and 2 bases had no gene match. The CDR3 is made up of 13 amino acids. CDR1 is MDHEN, CDR2 SYDVKM, per germline. As DNA, the CDR3 is TGTGCCAGCAGTTTACAGGGGGCGCATGGCTACACCTTC. Translating it yields CASSLQGAHGYTF.